The 27 T cell receptor beta chains below come from one sample, sequenced in a study of T-cell memory formation after mild COVID-19. Using its own MiXCR run on the 5' RACE reads, TCRdb lists one record per CDR3 protein. The sample includes 550,000 to 700,000 distinct CDR3 sequences, more than 15% of them seen just once. The specimen was PBMCs or a T cell subset sorted from them (not recorded which). The origin of the receptors is an adult woman who had mild COVID-19 (a few samples of this study predate the infection). Cell type and time point are not known.

The CDR3 protein is CASNVGGSGANVLTF. DNA for the CDR3: TGTGCCAGCAACGTCGGGGGCTCTGGGGCCAACGTCCTGACTTTC. The J gene is TRBJ2-6, the V gene TRBV6-6; D possibly corresponds to TRBD2 (6 bases). CDR1 MNHNY and CDR2 SVGAGI come from the germline V gene (reference sequence). The CDR3 is 15 amino acids. V dropped 7 bases and J dropped 0 bases, with 10 bases sitting between them.

The chain's CDR3 is CASSEAPGRIEAFF. CDR3 bases: TGTGCCAGCAGTGAAGCCCCCGGACGGATTGAAGCTTTCTTT. The chain is built from TRBV2 and TRBJ1-1; no clear D gene. The germline V gene has CDR1 SNHLY and CDR2 FYNNEI. The CDR3 extends over 14 amino acids. Trimming stripped 0 bases from V and 7 bases from J, with 12 bases between.

This clonotype came up many times. The chain employs TRBV6-6 and TRBJ1-1, with D tentatively TRBD1 (6 bases). CDR3 length: 15 residues. V was trimmed by 8 bases and J by 6 bases, leaving 22 bases between them. Germline V gives CDR1 MNHNY, CDR2 SVGAGI (reference sequence). DNA of the CDR3: TGTGCCAGCCACGATGGACCGGGACAAATGGCTGAAGCTTTCTTT. This encodes CASHDGPGQMAEAFF.

The chain couples TRBV3-1 to TRBJ2-7; no definite D call. CDR1 and CDR2 (germline): LGHDT, YNNKEL (reference sequence). V dropped 2 bases and J dropped 3 bases, with 5 bases sitting between them. This CDR3 has 12 residues. The CDR3: CASSQKHYEQYF. CDR3 DNA: TGTGCCAGCAGCCAAAAGCACTACGAGCAGTACTTC.

This clonotype was seen a few times. This chain uses TRBV12-3 or TRBV12-4 with TRBJ2-7; no reliable D call. The CDR3 is made up of 14 amino acids. Trimming took 3 bases from V and 7 from J, leaving 16 bases between them. Written as DNA, the CDR3 is TGTGCCAGCAGTTTGTTAGGGCCCGCGGAAGAGCAGTACTTC. This encodes CASSLLGPAEEQYF.

This clonotype was picked up a small number of times. The chain has TRBV14 and TRBJ1-2; perhaps TRBD1 as D (5 bases). The CDR3 runs 13 residues. V shed 3 bases and J shed 8 bases, with 13 bases lying between them. Germline CDR1 SGHDN, CDR2 FVKESK. The CDR3: CASSHLQGAGYTF. DNA for the CDR3: TGTGCCAGCAGCCATCTGCAGGGAGCCGGCTACACCTTC.

This chain links TRBV5-5 with TRBJ2-4; 10 nucleotides agree with TRBD2. The V gene end was trimmed by 3 bases and the J gene end by 3 bases; junction bases not matched to a gene: 15. CDR1 and CDR2 (germline): SGHKS, YYEKEE (reference sequence). This CDR3 has 19 amino acids. CDR3 amino acids: CASSSGTSVPLAHKNIQYF. DNA of the CDR3: TGTGCCAGCAGCTCGGGGACTAGCGTTCCCCTTGCGCACAAAAACATTCAGTACTTC. Looking up the rest from reference TRBV5-5 and TRBJ2-4 gives the full variable domain: DAGVTQSPTHLIKTRGQQVTLRCSPISGHKSVSWYQQVLGQGPQFIFQYYEKEERGRGNFPDRFSARQFPNYSSELNVNALLLGDSALYLCASSSGTSVPLAHKNIQYFGAGTRLSVL.

This clonotype was observed a handful of times. V gene TRBV25-1 combines with J gene TRBJ1-1, with D unresolved. CDR1 and CDR2 from the germline V gene are MGHDK and SYGVNS. The CDR3 has 13 residues. V lost 5 bases to trimming and J lost 8 bases, with 15 bases between them. The CDR3 DNA sequence: TGTGCCAGCAGTTTCGGCGCCTCTGGCGAAGCTTTCTTT. Translation gives CASSFGASGEAFF.

The chain uses TRBV6-5 and TRBJ2-2; no firm D call. Germline values: CDR1 MNHEY, CDR2 SVGAGI. The CDR3 has 12 residues. V dropped 2 bases and J dropped 6 bases, with 4 bases sitting between them. CDR3 region: CASSYSAGELFF. The CDR3 DNA is TGTGCCAGCAGTTACAGCGCCGGGGAGCTGTTTTTT.

This clonotype was detected a few times. The gene calls are TRBV24-1 and TRBJ2-6; D uncertain. Trimming shortened V by 0 bases and J by 3 bases, and 5 bases separated the two germline ends. The CDR3 runs 15 residues. CDR1 and CDR2 (germline): KGHDR, SFDVKD. CDR3 DNA sequence: TGTGCCACCAGTGATTTGGGGGTTGGGGCCAACGTCCTGACTTTC. Translated: CATSDLGVGANVLTF.

V usage is TRBV7-3 and J usage is TRBJ2-2; perhaps TRBD1 as D (6 bases). Looked up from germline, CDR1 is SGHTA and CDR2 is FQGTGA. V lost 5 bases and J lost 3, with 19 bases in between. This CDR3 region has 17 residues. DNA of the CDR3: TGTGCCAGCAGCCCATCTACCAGGGGCCCGGACACCGGGGAGCTGTTTTTT. Protein product: CASSPSTRGPDTGELFF.

Ten or more counts support this clonotype. The V call is TRBV24-1, the J call TRBJ2-1; 10 nucleotides line up with TRBD2. CDR1 and CDR2 from the germline V gene are KGHDR and SFDVKD. V was clipped by 5 bases and J by 7 bases; unmatched bases: 7. This CDR3 is 15 amino acids long. In DNA form, the CDR3 reads TGTGCCACCAGTGGAGCGGGAGGGCCGAAAAATGAGCAGTTCTTC. It translates to CATSGAGGPKNEQFF.

This clonotype was counted only a few times. J is TRBJ2-5 and V is TRBV6-6; no firm D call. This CDR3 contains 16 residues. The V end was cut by 0 bases, the J end by 3 bases, with 14 bases between. Germline V gives CDR1 MNHNY, CDR2 SVGAGI (reference sequence). The CDR3 protein is CASSYSSGGSKETQYF. The CDR3 DNA is TGTGCCAGCAGTTACTCGAGTGGCGGTTCGAAAGAGACCCAGTACTTC.

The rearrangement joins TRBV5-6 to TRBJ1-2, with 10 bases aligning to TRBD1. V dropped 3 bases and J dropped 4; count of bases not matched to a gene: 9. Germline lookup yields CDR1 SGHDT and CDR2 YYEEEE. CDR3 length: 16 residues. The DNA for the CDR3 is TGTGCCAGCAGCTACCAAAGACAGGGGGCCTTCTATGGCTACACCTTC. Amino acids: CASSYQRQGAFYGYTF.

There are a few counts of this clonotype. This chain joins TRBV6-5 and TRBJ2-7, with D possibly being TRBD1 (6 bases). V gave up 5 bases and J gave up 1 base, with 15 bases separating them. Germline CDR1 and CDR2: MNHEY and SVGAGI. The CDR3 runs to 15 residues. CDR3 in DNA: TGTGCCAGCAGTGGGCAGGGGACCCATTCCTACGAGCAGTACTTC. It is translated as CASSGQGTHSYEQYF.

This clonotype was seen a handful of times. The genes are TRBV6-2 or TRBV6-3 and TRBJ2-1; 13 nucleotides align to TRBD2. Per the germline V gene, CDR1 is MNHEY and CDR2 is SVGEGT. The J segment lost 2 bases and the V segment lost 6 bases, leaving 4 bases of the junction unmatched. The CDR3 extends over 16 amino acids. The CDR3 sequence is CASRAGTSGTYNEQFF. CDR3 sequence (DNA): TGTGCCAGCAGAGCCGGGACTAGCGGGACCTACAATGAGCAGTTCTTC.

CDR3 nucleotides: TGTGCCAGCTCCCAGGACAGGAGCACTGAAGCTTTCTTT. The encoded protein is CASSQDRSTEAFF. The V and J genes are TRBV18 and TRBJ1-1, with 7 nucleotides matching TRBD1. Per germline, CDR1 KGHSH and CDR2 LQKENI. The CDR3 is 13 amino acids. The J segment lost 4 bases and the V segment lost 6 bases, leaving 5 bases of the junction unmatched.

This chain links TRBV7-9 with TRBJ2-5; 9 bases line up with TRBD2. The CDR3 contains 15 residues. V gave up 5 bases and J gave up 4 bases; unmatched junction bases: 8. Germline V lookup: CDR1 SEHNR, CDR2 FQNEAQ (reference sequence). This chain's CDR3 is CASSPAGGPSETQYF. The CDR3, as DNA: TGTGCCAGCAGCCCGGCGGGGGGGCCATCAGAGACCCAGTACTTC.

This clonotype has ten or more counts. At one end the junction does not follow the germline gene, possibly because of a read error. This chain joins TRBV7-2 and TRBJ2-1; D uncertain. The CDR3 totals 12 residues. CDR1 is SGHTA, CDR2 FQGNSA, per germline. The CDR3 bases are TGTGCCAGCAGTTTAGCAAACAATGAGCAGTTCTTC. The encoded protein is CASSLANNEQFF. The variable domain in full, with the rest retrieved from reference TRBV7-2 and TRBJ2-1, is GAGVSQSPSNKVTEKGKDVELRCDPISGHTALYWYRQSLGQGLEFLIYFQGNSAPDKSGLPSDRFSAERTGGSVSTLTIQRTQQEDSAVYLCASSLANNEQFFGPGTRLTVL.

This clonotype was counted a few times. V is TRBV7-9 and J is TRBJ1-4; TRBD1 matches at 8 bases. Germline V CDR1 and CDR2: SEHNR, FQNEAQ (reference sequence). This CDR3 is 14 amino acids long. J was trimmed by 6 bases and V by 6 bases; bases with no gene match: 6. Here the CDR3 reads CASRPGGADEKLFF. The CDR3 DNA reads TGTGCCAGCAGGCCAGGGGGCGCAGATGAAAAACTGTTTTTT.

The chain recombines TRBV29-1 with TRBJ2-7; 7 bases line up with TRBD2. J gave up 2 bases and V 0 bases, and 7 bases lay outside the gene matches. The CDR3 is 15 residues long. CDR1 and CDR2 (germline): SQVTM, ANQGSEA. CDR3 nucleotide sequence: TGCAGCGTTGAAGATAGCCAGCGGGAAGCCTACGAGCAGTACTTC. This codes for CSVEDSQREAYEQYF.

CDR3 sequence reads: CASIWGGEGYTF. The DNA for the CDR3 is TGTGCCAGCATTTGGGGGGGTGAAGGCTACACCTTC. This chain links TRBV6-1 with TRBJ1-2; a possible D gene is TRBD1 (5 bases). The CDR3 is made up of 12 amino acids. Trimming pared 7 bases from V and 8 bases from J, leaving 14 bases between. Germline values: CDR1 MNHNS, CDR2 SASEGT.

The rearrangement links TRBV5-5 to TRBJ1-5; 9 bases map to TRBD1. The CDR3 is 15 amino acids. The junction had 5 bases not matched to a gene; V was cut back by 3 bases and J by 4 bases. CDR1 SGHKS and CDR2 YYEKEE come from the germline V gene (reference sequence). The CDR3 here is CASSSTGTGNQPQHF. The CDR3 DNA is TGTGCCAGCAGCTCCACCGGGACAGGGAATCAGCCCCAGCATTTT. The whole variable domain, filled in from reference TRBV5-5 and TRBJ1-5, reads DAGVTQSPTHLIKTRGQQVTLRCSPISGHKSVSWYQQVLGQGPQFIFQYYEKEERGRGNFPDRFSARQFPNYSSELNVNALLLGDSALYLCASSSTGTGNQPQHFGDGTRLSIL.

This rearrangement joins TRBV7-3 to TRBJ1-2; 10 bases are shared with TRBD1. The CDR3 runs to 15 residues. J gave up 8 bases and V 5 bases, and 11 bases lay outside the gene matches. The germline V gene has CDR1 SGHTA and CDR2 FQGTGA. CDR3 in amino acids: CASSPGTGVGQGYTF. The CDR3 coding sequence is TGTGCCAGCAGCCCCGGGACAGGGGTCGGGCAGGGCTACACCTTC.

This clonotype showed up just a few times. The chain combines TRBV9 with TRBJ2-2; 8 bases agree with TRBD2. The J segment lost 7 bases and the V segment lost 1 base, leaving 6 bases of the junction unmatched. CDR3 size: 15 residues. Germline V gene data show CDR1 as SGDLS and CDR2 as YYNGEE. DNA for the CDR3: TGTGCCAGCAGCGTAAGCGGGGGCCGGGTCGGGGAGCTGTTTTTT. Its translation: CASSVSGGRVGELFF.

V is TRBV9 and J is TRBJ2-3; D is ambiguous. This CDR3 comprises 13 residues. Germline V lookup: CDR1 SGDLS, CDR2 YYNGEE. The V end lost 0 bases, the J end lost 4 bases, and 6 bases lay between the germline ends. In DNA, the CDR3 is TGTGCCAGCAGCGTAGCCGGTTCAGATACGCAGTATTTT. Residues: CASSVAGSDTQYF.

V and J are TRBV6-5 and TRBJ1-1, with D perhaps matching TRBD1 (6 bases). Trimming shortened V by 6 bases and J by 4 bases, and 12 bases separated the two germline ends. This CDR3 has 13 residues. CDR1 is MNHEY, CDR2 SVGAGI, per germline. CDR3 protein: CASRRTVSTEAFF. CDR3 DNA: TGTGCCAGCAGAAGGACAGTAAGCACTGAAGCTTTCTTT.